This TCR beta chain is from a study of blood T cells in healthy people across ages. Study-level findings and limits: Both naive CD4+ cell counts and diversity were greater in long-lived donors than in aged donors. PBMCs were not sorted, which prevented a conclusive comparison of naive versus antigen-experienced cells. As age increased, TCR beta diversity per million T cells fell in a roughly linear fashion.

This CDR3 is built from 13 residues. With V trimmed by 6 bases and J by 7 bases, 9 bases remained unmatched. Using a J-beta primer mix together with a sample-barcoded 5' primer, a second PCR was run for about 7 to 12 cycles. TCRdb reprocessed the 5' RACE reads via MiXCR and lists one record per CDR3 protein. The data hold 700,000 or so distinct CDR3 sequences, with around 38% observed a single time. Each donor's blood draw was around 10 milliliters of peripheral blood. The sample holds a few counts of this clonotype. Its antigen is as yet unknown. Sequencing used blood. The J gene is TRBJ2-7, the V gene TRBV12-3 or TRBV12-4, with 7 bases aligning to TRBD1. This TCR was sampled from an elderly man in good health. CDR3: CASRFTGVSEQYF. CDR3 nucleotide sequence: TGTGCCAGCAGATTTACAGGGGTATCGGAGCAGTACTTC.